This T cell receptor beta chain stems from a study of Ad26.COV2.S vaccination and SARS-CoV-2 variants. Findings and caveats of the study: Whether participants received vaccine or placebo, their non-spike TCR breadth was similar. Total responses of T cells may have been underestimated by the analyses of TCR breadth and depth.

Regarding this clone: Its antigen is not known.

Sequenced by immunoSEQ multiplex PCR; TCRdb stores in-frame clones only, minus some. Counted here are about 350,000 clones, about 90% occurring once; the ten biggest clones make up 3% to 4%. The length of the CDR3 is 14 residues. The germline V gene has CDR1 LGHDT and CDR2 YNNKEL (reference sequence). V was pared by 2 bases and J by 1 base, with 8 bases between. V is TRBV3-1 (or the pseudogene TRBV3-2) and J is TRBJ1-1; D unresolved. This receptor was identified in a human donor who had recovered from COVID-19. Sequenced here: peripheral blood, sampled after recovery from COVID-19. The CDR3 bases are TGTGCCAGCAGCCAATCCTACGGGAACACTGAAGCTTTCTTT. This sequence encodes CASSQSYGNTEAFF.